One T cell receptor (beta chain) is described in this entry. These data belong to a study of technical replicates of blood from a few donors. The method was immunoSEQ multiplex PCR; TCRdb's version includes in-frame clones alone and lacks a portion of them. Among tens of thousands of clones, around 94% were seen once, and the ten largest hold approximately 0.27%. Sequences were obtained from T cells isolated from PBMCs. This receptor was taken from a human donor in good health.

The CDR3 loop is CASSPMGRAGTEAFF. CDR3 sequence (DNA): TGTGCCAGCAGTCCAATGGGTCGCGCGGGCACTGAAGCTTTCTTT. The chain joins TRBV28 to TRBJ1-1; D is uncertain. V lost 5 bases, J lost 4 bases, and 17 bases lay in between. CDR1 is MDHEN and CDR2 is SYDVKM in the germline V gene. This CDR3 contains 15 residues.